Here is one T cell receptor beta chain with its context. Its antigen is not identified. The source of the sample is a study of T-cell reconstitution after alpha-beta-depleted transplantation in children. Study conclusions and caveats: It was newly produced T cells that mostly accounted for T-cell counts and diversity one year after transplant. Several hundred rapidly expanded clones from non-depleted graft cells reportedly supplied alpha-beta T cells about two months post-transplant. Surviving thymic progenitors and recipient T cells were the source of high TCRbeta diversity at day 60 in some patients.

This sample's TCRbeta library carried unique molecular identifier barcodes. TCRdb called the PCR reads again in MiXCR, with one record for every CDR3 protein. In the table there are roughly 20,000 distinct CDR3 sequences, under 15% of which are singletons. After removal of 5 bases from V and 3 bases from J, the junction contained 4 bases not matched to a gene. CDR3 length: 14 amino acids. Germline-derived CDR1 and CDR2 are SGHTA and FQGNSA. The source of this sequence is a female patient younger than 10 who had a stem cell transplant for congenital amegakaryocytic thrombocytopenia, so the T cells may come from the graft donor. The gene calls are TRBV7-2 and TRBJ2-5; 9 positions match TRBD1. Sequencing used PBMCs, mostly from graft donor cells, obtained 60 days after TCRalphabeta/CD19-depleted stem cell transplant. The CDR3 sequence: CASSPGQGKETQYF. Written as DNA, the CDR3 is TGTGCCAGCAGCCCGGGACAGGGAAAAGAGACCCAGTACTTC.